These 3 T cell receptor beta chains were all obtained from the same sample, sequenced in a study of monozygotic twins with inflammatory bowel disease. TCRdb reanalyzed the 5' RACE reads, giving one entry per CDR3 protein sequence and no DNA. The table counts about 300,000 distinct CDR3 sequences; 5% to 6% lies in the top ten. Sample: blood. The receptors stem from a human donor with ulcerative colitis or Crohn's disease, or a healthy co-twin of an affected twin (not recorded which).

V is TRBV6-5 and J is TRBJ2-2; TCRdb gives TRBD1 as the D gene, but with no DNA this cannot be confirmed. Germline V lookup: CDR1 MNHEY, CDR2 SVGAGI. This CDR3 has 14 amino acids. The CDR3 spells CASRPDSNTGELFF.

J is TRBJ2-5 and V is TRBV30; TCRdb selects TRBD1, and the lack of DNA leaves this call unchecked. This CDR3 spans 12 amino acids. Germline CDR1 and CDR2: GTSNPN and SVGIG (reference sequence). The CDR3 here is CAWPGLSETQYF. Variable domain in full (rest from reference TRBV30 and TRBJ2-5): SQTIHQWPATLVQPVGSPLSLECTVEGTSNPNLYWYRQAAGRGLQLLFYSVGIGQISSEVPQNLSASRPQDRQFILSSKKLLLSDSGFYLCAWPGLSETQYFGPGTRLLVL.

The chain combines TRBV7-2 with TRBJ1-4; TCRdb gives TRBD1 as the D gene, but with no DNA this cannot be confirmed. The germline CDR1 and CDR2 sequences are SGHTA and FQGNSA. This CDR3 contains 14 residues. CDR3 region: CASSWTGTNEKLFF.